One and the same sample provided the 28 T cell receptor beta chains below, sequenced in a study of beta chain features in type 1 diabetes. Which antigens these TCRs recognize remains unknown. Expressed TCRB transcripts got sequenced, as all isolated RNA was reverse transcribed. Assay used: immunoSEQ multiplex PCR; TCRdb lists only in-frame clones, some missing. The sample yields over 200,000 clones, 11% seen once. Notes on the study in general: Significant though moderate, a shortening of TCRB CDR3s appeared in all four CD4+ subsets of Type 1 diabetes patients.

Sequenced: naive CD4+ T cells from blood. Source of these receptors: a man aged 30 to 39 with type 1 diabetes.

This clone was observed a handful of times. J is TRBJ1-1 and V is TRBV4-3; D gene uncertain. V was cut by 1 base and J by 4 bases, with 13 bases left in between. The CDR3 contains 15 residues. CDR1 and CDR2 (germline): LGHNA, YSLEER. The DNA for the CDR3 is TGCGCCAGCAGCCAAGTCCCCCCTGAGGGCACTGAAGCTTTCTTT. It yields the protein CASSQVPPEGTEAFF.

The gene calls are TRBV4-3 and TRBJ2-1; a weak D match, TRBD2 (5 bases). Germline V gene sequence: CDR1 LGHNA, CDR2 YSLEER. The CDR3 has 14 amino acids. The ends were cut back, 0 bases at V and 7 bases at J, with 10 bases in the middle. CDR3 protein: CASSQERVGNEQFF. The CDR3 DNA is TGCGCCAGCAGCCAAGAGAGGGTTGGGAATGAGCAGTTCTTC.

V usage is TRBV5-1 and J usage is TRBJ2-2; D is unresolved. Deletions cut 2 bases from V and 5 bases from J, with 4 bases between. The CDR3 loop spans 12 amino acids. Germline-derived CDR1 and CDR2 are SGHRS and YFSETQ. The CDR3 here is CASSFQTGELFF. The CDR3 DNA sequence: TGCGCCAGCAGCTTCCAGACCGGGGAGCTGTTTTTT.

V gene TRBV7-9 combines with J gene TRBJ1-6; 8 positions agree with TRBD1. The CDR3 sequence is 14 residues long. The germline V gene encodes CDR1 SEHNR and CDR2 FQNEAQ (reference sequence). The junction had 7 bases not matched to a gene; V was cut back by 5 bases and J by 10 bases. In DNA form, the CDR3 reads TGTGCCAGCAGCCAGGGGGCAGACAGATCACCCCTCCACTTT. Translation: CASSQGADRSPLHF.

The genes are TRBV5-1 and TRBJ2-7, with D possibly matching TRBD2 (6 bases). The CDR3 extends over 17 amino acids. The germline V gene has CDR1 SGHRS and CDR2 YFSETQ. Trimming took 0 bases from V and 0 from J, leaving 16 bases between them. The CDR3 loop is CASSLAPRGTSSYEQYF. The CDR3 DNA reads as TGCGCCAGCAGCTTGGCCCCTCGGGGGACGAGCTCCTACGAGCAGTACTTC.

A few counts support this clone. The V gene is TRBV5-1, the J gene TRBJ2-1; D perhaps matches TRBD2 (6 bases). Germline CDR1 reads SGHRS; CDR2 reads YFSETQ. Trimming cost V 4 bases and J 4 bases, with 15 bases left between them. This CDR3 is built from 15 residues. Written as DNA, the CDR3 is TGCGCCAGCAGCACCGGGGGTTATCTATACAATGAGCAGTTCTTC. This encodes CASSTGGYLYNEQFF.

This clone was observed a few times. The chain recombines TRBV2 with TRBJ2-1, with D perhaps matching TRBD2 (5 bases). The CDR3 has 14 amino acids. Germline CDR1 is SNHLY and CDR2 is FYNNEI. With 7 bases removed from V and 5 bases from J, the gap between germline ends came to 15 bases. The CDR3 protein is CASIESLADNEQFF. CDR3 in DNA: TGTGCCAGCATCGAAAGTCTAGCTGACAATGAGCAGTTCTTC.

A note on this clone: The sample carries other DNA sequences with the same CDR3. CDR3 residues: CASSLAPGTDTQYF. CDR3 nucleotide sequence: TGCGCCAGCAGCTTGGCCCCAGGCACAGATACGCAGTATTTT. V gene TRBV5-1 combines with J gene TRBJ2-3; no firm D call. The V gene lost 0 bases and the J gene lost 1 base, with 6 bases spanning the gap. Germline CDR1 is SGHRS and CDR2 is YFSETQ. The CDR3 totals 14 residues. Complete variable domain (other parts from reference TRBV5-1 and TRBJ2-3): KAGVTQTPRYLIKTRGQQVTLSCSPISGHRSVSWYQQTPGQGLQFLFEYFSETQRNKGNFPGRFSGRQFSNSRSEMNVSTLELGDSALYLCASSLAPGTDTQYFGPGTRLTVL.

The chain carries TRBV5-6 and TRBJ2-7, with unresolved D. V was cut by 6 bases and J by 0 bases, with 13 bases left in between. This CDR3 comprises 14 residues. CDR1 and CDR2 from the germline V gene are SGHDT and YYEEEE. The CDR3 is CASKYGRNSYEQYF. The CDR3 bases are TGTGCCAGCAAGTACGGCAGGAACTCCTACGAGCAGTACTTC. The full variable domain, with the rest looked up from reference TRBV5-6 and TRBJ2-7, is DAGVTQSPTHLIKTRGQQVTLRCSPKSGHDTVSWYQQALGQGPQFIFQYYEEEERQRGNFPDRFSGHQFPNYSSELNVNALLLGDSALYLCASKYGRNSYEQYFGPGTRLTVT.

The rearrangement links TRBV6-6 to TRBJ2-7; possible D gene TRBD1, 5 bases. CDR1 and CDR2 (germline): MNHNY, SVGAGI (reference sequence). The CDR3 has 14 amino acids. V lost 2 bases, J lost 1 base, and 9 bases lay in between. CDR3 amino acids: CASSYGQGSYEQYF. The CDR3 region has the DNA TGTGCCAGCAGTTACGGGCAGGGTTCCTACGAGCAGTACTTC.

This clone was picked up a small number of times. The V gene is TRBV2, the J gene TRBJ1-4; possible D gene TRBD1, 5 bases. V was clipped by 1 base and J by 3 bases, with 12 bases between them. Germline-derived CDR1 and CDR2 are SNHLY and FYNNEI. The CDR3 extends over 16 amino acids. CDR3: CASSEGPARANEKLFF. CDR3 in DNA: TGTGCCAGCAGTGAAGGGCCCGCCAGGGCTAATGAAAAACTGTTTTTT.

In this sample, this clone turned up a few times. CDR3 DNA: TGCGCCAGCAGCTTGGGGGCGCGGGACAGATTATACAATGAGCAGTTCTTC. It is translated as CASSLGARDRLYNEQFF. The chain is built from TRBV5-1 and TRBJ2-1; D might be TRBD1 (7 bases). V lost 0 bases and J lost 4, with 17 bases in between. This CDR3 is built from 17 residues. Germline V gene data show CDR1 as SGHRS and CDR2 as YFSETQ.

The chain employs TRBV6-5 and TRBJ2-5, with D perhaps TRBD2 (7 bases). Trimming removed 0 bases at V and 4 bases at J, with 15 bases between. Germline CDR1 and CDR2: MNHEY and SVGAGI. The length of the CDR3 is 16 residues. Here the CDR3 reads CASSYSGGGSGETQYF. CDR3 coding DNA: TGTGCCAGCAGTTACTCGGGAGGGGGGAGTGGAGAGACCCAGTACTTC.

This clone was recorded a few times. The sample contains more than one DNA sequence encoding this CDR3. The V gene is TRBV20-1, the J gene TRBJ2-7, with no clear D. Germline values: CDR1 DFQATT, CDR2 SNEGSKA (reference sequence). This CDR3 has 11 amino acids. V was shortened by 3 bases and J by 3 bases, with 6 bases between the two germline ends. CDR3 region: CSASGGYEQYF. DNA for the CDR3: TGCAGTGCTAGCGGCGGCTACGAGCAGTACTTC.

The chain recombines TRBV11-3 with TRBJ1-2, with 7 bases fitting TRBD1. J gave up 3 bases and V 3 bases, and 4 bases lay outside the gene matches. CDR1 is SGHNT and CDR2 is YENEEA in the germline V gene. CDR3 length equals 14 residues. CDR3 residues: CASSLLGTDYGYTF. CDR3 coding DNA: TGTGCCAGCAGCTTGTTGGGGACAGACTATGGCTACACCTTC.

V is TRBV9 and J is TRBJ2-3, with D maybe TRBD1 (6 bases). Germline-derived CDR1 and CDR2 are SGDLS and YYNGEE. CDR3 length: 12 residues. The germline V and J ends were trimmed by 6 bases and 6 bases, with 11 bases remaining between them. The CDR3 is CASNRDTDTQYF. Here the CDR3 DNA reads TGTGCCAGCAACCGGGACACGGATACGCAGTATTTT.

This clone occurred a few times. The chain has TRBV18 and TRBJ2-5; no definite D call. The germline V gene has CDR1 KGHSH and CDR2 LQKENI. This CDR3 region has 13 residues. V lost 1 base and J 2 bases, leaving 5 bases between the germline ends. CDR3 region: CASSPQEQETQYF. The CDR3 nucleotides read TGTGCCAGCTCACCACAAGAGCAAGAGACCCAGTACTTC.

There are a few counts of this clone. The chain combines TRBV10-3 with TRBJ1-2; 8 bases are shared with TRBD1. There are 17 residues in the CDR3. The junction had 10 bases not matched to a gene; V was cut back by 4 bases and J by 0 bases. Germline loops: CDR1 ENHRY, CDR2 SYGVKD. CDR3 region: CAISGRTGIIANYGYTF. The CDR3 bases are TGTGCCATCAGTGGTCGGACAGGGATCATAGCTAACTATGGCTACACCTTC.

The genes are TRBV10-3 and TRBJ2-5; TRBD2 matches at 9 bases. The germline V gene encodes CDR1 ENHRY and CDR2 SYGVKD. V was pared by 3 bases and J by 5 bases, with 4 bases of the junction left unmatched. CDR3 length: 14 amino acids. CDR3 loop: CAISDSGGGETQYF. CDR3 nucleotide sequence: TGTGCCATCAGTGATAGCGGGGGAGGGGAGACCCAGTACTTC.

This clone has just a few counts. CDR3 in DNA: TGCGCCAGCAGCCAGGGACAGACCTATGGCTACACCTTC. Protein: CASSQGQTYGYTF. The chain carries TRBV5-1 and TRBJ1-2, with 7 bases aligning to TRBD1. V lost 4 bases, J lost 4 bases, and 4 bases stayed unmatched. The CDR3 covers 13 residues. The germline V gene has CDR1 SGHRS and CDR2 YFSETQ.

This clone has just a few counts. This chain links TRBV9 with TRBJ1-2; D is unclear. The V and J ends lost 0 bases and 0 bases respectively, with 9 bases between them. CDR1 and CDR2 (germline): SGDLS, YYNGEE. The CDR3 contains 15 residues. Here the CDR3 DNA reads TGTGCCAGCAGCGTAGAAGTCTCAGCTAACTATGGCTACACCTTC. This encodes CASSVEVSANYGYTF.

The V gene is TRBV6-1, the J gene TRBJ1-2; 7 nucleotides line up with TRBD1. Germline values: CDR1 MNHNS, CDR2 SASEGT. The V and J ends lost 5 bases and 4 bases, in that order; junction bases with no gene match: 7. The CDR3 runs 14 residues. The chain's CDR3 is CASSLDRAGYGYTF. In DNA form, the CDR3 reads TGTGCCAGCAGTTTAGACAGGGCGGGCTATGGCTACACCTTC.

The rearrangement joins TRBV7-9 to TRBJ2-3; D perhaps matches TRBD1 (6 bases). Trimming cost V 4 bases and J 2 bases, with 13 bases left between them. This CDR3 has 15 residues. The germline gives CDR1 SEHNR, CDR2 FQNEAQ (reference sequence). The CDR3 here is CASSSRTAYTDTQYF. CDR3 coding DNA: TGTGCCAGCAGCTCTCGGACAGCCTACACAGATACGCAGTATTTT.

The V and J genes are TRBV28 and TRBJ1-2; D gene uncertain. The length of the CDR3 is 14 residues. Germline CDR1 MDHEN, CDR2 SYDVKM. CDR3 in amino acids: CPPLAGRVDNGYTF. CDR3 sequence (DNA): TGTCCCCCCTTAGCCGGGCGGGTTGATAATGGCTACACCTTC.

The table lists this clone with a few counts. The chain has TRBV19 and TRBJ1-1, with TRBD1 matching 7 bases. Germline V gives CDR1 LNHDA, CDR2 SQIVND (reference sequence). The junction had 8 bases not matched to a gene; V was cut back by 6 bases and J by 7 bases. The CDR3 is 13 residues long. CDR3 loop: CASSVRGLGEAFF. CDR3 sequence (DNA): TGTGCCAGTAGCGTCAGGGGGTTGGGTGAAGCTTTCTTT. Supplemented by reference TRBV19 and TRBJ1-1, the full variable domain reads DGGITQSPKYLFRKEGQNVTLSCEQNLNHDAMYWYRQDPGQGLRLIYYSQIVNDFQKGDIAEGYSVSREKKESFPLTVTSAQKNPTAFYLCASSVRGLGEAFFGQGTRLTVV.

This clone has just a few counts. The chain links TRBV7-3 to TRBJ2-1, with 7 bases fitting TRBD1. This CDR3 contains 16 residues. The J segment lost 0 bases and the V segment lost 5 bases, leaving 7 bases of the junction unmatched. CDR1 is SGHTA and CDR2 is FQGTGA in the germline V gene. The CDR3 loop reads CASSETRDSSYNEQFF. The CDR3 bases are TGTGCCAGCAGCGAAACCCGGGACAGCTCCTACAATGAGCAGTTCTTC. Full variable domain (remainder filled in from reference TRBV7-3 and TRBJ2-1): GAGVSQTPSNKVTEKGKYVELRCDPISGHTALYWYRQSLGQGPEFLIYFQGTGAADDSGLPNDRFFAVRPEGSVSTLKIQRTERGDSAVYLCASSETRDSSYNEQFFGPGTRLTVL.

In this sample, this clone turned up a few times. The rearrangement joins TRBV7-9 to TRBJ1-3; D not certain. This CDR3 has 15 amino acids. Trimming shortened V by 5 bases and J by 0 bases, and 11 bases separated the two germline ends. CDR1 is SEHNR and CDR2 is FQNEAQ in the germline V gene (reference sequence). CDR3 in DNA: TGTGCCAGCAGCAGAAGCGCCCTCTCTGGAAACACCATATATTTT. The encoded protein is CASSRSALSGNTIYF.

The CDR3 nucleotides read TGTGCCAGTAGTCCGGAGGCTGGGGCCAACGTCCTGACTTTC. The encoded protein is CASSPEAGANVLTF. V usage is TRBV19 and J usage is TRBJ2-6, with D maybe TRBD2 (5 bases). CDR1 is LNHDA and CDR2 is SQIVND in the germline V gene (reference sequence). Deletions cut 5 bases from V and 2 bases from J, with 7 bases between. The CDR3 has 14 residues.